This T cell receptor beta chain was recovered during a study of OX40 agonist ivuxolimab in advanced cancers. This clone was seen a few times. The data were produced by immunoSEQ multiplex PCR, yet TCRdb's version contains in-frame clones alone and is incomplete. This sample has 30,000 or so clones, with around 85% found just once. V lost 5 bases to trimming and J lost 1 base; unmatched junction nucleotides: 4. CDR1 is SGHVS and CDR2 is FNYEAQ in the germline V gene. This CDR3 spans 15 amino acids. No patient had autoimmune disease or received systemic immunosuppression. The sequencing here drew on CD4+ or CD8+ T cells sorted from blood, taken in a trial of the OX40 agonist ivuxolimab. The chain is built from TRBV7-6 and TRBJ2-5, with 10 positions matching TRBD2. The origin of this receptor is an adult with an advanced solid tumor such as melanoma, head and neck, liver or kidney cancer. CDR3 nucleotides: TGTGCCAGCAGCATTAGCGGGGGGCCCCAAGAGACCCAGTACTTC. Translation gives CASSISGGPQETQYF.